This T cell receptor beta chain comes out of a study of T cell responses to AZD1222 COVID-19 vaccine. The data were produced by immunoSEQ multiplex PCR, yet TCRdb's version contains in-frame clones alone and is incomplete. This repertoire shows 200,000 or so clones, 80% to 90% found once; its top ten account for roughly 6%. The specimen was peripheral blood, collected on day 0 of AZD1222 vaccination. This receptor was obtained from an adult in good health.

The CDR3 nucleotides read TGTGCCAGCAGCAATCGGGACCGAGATTATCAGCCCCAGCATTTT. Residues: CASSNRDRDYQPQHF. This chain connects TRBV28 to TRBJ1-5, with D perhaps matching TRBD1 (5 bases). V dropped 6 bases and J dropped 5 bases, with 17 bases sitting between them. The CDR3 runs 15 residues. Germline CDR1 is MDHEN and CDR2 is SYDVKM.